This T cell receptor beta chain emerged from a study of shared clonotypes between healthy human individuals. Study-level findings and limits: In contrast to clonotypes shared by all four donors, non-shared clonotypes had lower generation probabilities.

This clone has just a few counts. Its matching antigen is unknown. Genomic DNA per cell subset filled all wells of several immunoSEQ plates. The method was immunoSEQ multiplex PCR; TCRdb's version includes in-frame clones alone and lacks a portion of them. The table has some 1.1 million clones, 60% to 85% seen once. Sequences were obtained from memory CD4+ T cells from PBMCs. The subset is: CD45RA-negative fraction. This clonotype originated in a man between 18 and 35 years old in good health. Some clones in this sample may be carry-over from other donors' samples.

CDR3 sequence (DNA): TGTGCCAGCAGTCAAATGGTCCATACAGATACGCAGTATTTT. Amino acid sequence: CASSQMVHTDTQYF. The chain is built from TRBV27 and TRBJ2-3; D not resolved. The CDR3 is 14 amino acids. Per germline, CDR1 MNHEY and CDR2 SMNVEV (reference sequence). V lost 5 bases to trimming and J lost 3 bases, with 12 bases between them.